This is a list of T cell receptor beta chains from one sample in a study of T-cell memory formation after mild COVID-19. TCRdb recomputed calls from the 5' RACE reads with MiXCR, one row per CDR3 protein. The sample gives 150,000 or so distinct CDR3 sequences, almost 25% of which show up once; around a quarter is in the top ten. Sequenced input: PBMCs or a T cell subset sorted from them (not recorded which). The origin of the receptors is an adult woman who had mild COVID-19 (a few samples of this study predate the infection). Cell type and time point are not known. The conserved cysteine and the conserved F or W are not part of the CDR3 here. Fields, in order: CDR3 protein, J gene, V gene.

ASSLGLAASGGALADTQY TRBJ2-3 TRBV7-8
ASSFTSRETQY TRBJ2-5 TRBV12-3/TRBV12-4
ASSEKATGGHGYT TRBJ1-2 TRBV2
ASGDWRGLYNEQF TRBJ2-1 TRBV2
SASLFSYNEQF TRBJ2-1 TRBV20-1
SVDRQGAGNEQF TRBJ2-1 TRBV29-1
ASSLTGPYNEQF TRBJ2-1 TRBV7-6
AWSVWDSFGSGANVLT TRBJ2-6 TRBV30
ASSYGLAGGPGETQY TRBJ2-5 TRBV6-6
ASQEWNEQF TRBJ2-1 TRBV5-1
ASSLAETGGGADTQY TRBJ2-3 TRBV7-9
ASTLPHDRNVNEQF TRBJ2-1 TRBV12-3/TRBV12-4
ASSQEVGTLPDTQY TRBJ2-3 TRBV3-1
ASSLRQTGLSGNTIY TRBJ1-3 TRBV7-6
ASSLDSRMNTEAF TRBJ1-1 TRBV7-3
ASSVGNNEQF TRBJ2-1 TRBV2
SVFGGYGYT TRBJ1-2 TRBV29-1
ASSLAAVNTGELF TRBJ2-2 TRBV11-2
ASSQDLEQTGELF TRBJ2-2 TRBV4-3
ASSPNPSYSYEQY TRBJ2-7 TRBV4-1
ASSMDRAGNTIY TRBJ1-3 TRBV7-9
ASSYTGPNYEQY TRBJ2-7 TRBV7-9
ASSVGRGYGYT TRBJ1-2 TRBV2
ASSHRLAGGKETQY TRBJ2-5 TRBV7-8
ASSRPGMEGYT TRBJ1-2 TRBV7-9
ASSYREQETQY TRBJ2-5 TRBV6-5
ASSFTLAGGETQY TRBJ2-5 TRBV7-9
ASSREPGASNYEQY TRBJ2-7 TRBV4-1
ASSLGAPEAF TRBJ1-1 TRBV12-3/TRBV12-4
AISENQGRLSENIQY TRBJ2-4 TRBV10-3
ASSATGGMGYT TRBJ1-2 TRBV7-3
ASSPRESPYEQY TRBJ2-7 TRBV7-2
ASSPDSYNEQF TRBJ2-1 TRBV5-1
ASSYTPGASEKLF TRBJ1-4 TRBV6-5
ASSYSRDTTYEQY TRBJ2-7 TRBV6-5
ASSSGDSTDTQY TRBJ2-3 TRBV5-1
ASSPSSGTTDTQY TRBJ2-3 TRBV27
ATSINRDSLTDTQY TRBJ2-3 TRBV15
ASSALPGDGSQKNIQY TRBJ2-4 TRBV7-9
ASSPRNEQF TRBJ2-1 TRBV28
ASSPPWRAGSDEQF TRBJ2-1 TRBV9
ATSGGGYNEQF TRBJ2-1 TRBV24-1
ASSQDRWNGDPNEKLF TRBJ1-4 TRBV4-2
ASSPGLAGDQETQY TRBJ2-5 TRBV7-9
AVSQGAYTEAF TRBJ1-1 TRBV24-1